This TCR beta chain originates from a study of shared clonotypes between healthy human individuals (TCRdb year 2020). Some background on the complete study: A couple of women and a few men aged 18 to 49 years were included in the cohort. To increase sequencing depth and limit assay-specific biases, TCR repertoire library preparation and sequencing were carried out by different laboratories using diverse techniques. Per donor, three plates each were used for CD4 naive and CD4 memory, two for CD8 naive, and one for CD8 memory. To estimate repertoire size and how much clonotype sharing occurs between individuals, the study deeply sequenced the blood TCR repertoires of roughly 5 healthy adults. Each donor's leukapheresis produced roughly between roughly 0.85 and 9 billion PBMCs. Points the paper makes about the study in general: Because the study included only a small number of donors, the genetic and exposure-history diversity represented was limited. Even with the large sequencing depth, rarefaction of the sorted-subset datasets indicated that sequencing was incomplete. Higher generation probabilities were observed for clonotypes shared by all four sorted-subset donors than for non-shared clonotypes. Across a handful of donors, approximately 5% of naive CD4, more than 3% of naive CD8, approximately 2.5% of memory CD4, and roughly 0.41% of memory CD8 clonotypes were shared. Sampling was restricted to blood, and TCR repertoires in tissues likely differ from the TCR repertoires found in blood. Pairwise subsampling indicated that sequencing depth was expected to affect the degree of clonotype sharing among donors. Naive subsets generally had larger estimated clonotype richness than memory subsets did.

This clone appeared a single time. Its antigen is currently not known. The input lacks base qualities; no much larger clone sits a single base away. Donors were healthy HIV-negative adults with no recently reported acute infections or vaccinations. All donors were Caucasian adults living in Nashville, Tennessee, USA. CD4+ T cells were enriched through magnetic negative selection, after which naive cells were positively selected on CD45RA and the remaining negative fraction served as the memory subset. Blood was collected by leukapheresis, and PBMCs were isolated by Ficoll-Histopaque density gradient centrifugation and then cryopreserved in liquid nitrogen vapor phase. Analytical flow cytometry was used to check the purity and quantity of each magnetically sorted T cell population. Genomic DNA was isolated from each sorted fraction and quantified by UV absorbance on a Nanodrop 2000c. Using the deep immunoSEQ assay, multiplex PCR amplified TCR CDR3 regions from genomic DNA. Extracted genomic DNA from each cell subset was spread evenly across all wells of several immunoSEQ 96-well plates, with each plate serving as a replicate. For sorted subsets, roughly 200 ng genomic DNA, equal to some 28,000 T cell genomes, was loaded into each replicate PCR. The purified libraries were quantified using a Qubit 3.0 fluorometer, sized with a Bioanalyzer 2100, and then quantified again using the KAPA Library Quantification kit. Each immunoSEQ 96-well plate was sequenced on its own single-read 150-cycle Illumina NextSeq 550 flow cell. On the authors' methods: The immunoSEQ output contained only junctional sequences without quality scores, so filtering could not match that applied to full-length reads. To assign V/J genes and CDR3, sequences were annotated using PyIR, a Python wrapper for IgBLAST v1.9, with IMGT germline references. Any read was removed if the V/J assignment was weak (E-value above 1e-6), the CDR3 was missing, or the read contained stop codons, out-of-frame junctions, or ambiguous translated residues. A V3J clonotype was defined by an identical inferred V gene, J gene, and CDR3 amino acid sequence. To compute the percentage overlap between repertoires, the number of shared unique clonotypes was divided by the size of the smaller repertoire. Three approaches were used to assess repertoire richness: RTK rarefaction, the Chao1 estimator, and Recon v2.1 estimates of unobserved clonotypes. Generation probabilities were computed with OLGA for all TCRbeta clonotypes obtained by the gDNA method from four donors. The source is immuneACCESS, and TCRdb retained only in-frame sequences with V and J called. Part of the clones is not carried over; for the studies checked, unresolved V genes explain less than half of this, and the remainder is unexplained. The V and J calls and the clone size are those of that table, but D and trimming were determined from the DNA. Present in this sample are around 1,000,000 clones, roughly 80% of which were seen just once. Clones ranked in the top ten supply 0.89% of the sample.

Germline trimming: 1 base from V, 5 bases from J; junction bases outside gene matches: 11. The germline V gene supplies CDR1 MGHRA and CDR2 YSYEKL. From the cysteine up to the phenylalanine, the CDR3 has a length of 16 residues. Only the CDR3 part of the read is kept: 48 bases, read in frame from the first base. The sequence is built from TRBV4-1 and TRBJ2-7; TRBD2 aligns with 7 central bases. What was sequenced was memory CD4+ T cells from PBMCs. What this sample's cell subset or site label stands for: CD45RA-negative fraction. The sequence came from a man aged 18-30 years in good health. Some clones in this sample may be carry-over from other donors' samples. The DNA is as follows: TGCGCCAGCAGCCAAGCGGTCGGCGGGGGTGGCGACGAGCAGTACTTC. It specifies CASSQAVGGGGDEQYF.